The TCR beta chain described here comes from a study of cytomegalovirus exposure and HLA in healthy donors. Study-wide context: In an earlier analysis, some 110 million unique TCR beta sequences were found from some 200 million T cells.

This CDR3 is 12 amino acids long. The ends lost 5 bases at V and 5 bases at J; junction bases unmatched: 1. Per the germline V gene, CDR1 is SGDLS and CDR2 is YYNGEE. The PCR was carried out with 60 Vbeta primers and 13 Jbeta primers. Data came from immunoSEQ multiplex PCR; TCRdb stores just in-frame clones and leaves some out. The profile covers around 150,000 clones, with roughly nine tenths appearing a single time and about 0.93% taken by the ten largest. This clone occurred once. Antigen: not known. Points from the study as a whole: Confirmation was obtained in vitro that three CMV-associated chains are specific for CMV antigens.

The sequence was obtained from a woman aged 25 to 45 in good health and CMV-seronegative. Material for sequencing was PBMCs. The chain is built from TRBV9 and TRBJ2-1; 7 nucleotides match TRBD1. The CDR3 DNA sequence: TGTGCCAGCAGTGGACAGGACAATGAGCAGTTCTTC. Translated, it gives CASSGQDNEQFF.